Given below is one T cell receptor beta chain in context. Healthy people donating bone marrow made up the donors. The PCR was carried out with 60 Vbeta primers and 13 Jbeta primers. Some clones are missing from TCRdb's copy, which holds only in-frame ones; the method was immunoSEQ multiplex PCR. The sample includes about 160,000 clones, about four fifths of them seen just once. The source of the sample is a study of cytomegalovirus exposure and HLA in healthy donors. Germline values: CDR1 LGHNA, CDR2 YNFKEQ. The CDR3 has 15 amino acids. V was pared by 0 bases and J by 7 bases, with 13 bases between. This chain joins TRBV4-2 and TRBJ2-1, with D possibly being TRBD2 (6 bases). The specimen sequenced was PBMCs. This receptor was taken from a woman aged 45-65 years in good health and CMV-seronegative. The CDR3: CASSQDRGTTNEQFF. As DNA, the CDR3 is TGTGCCAGCAGCCAAGATCGGGGGACGACGAATGAGCAGTTCTTC.